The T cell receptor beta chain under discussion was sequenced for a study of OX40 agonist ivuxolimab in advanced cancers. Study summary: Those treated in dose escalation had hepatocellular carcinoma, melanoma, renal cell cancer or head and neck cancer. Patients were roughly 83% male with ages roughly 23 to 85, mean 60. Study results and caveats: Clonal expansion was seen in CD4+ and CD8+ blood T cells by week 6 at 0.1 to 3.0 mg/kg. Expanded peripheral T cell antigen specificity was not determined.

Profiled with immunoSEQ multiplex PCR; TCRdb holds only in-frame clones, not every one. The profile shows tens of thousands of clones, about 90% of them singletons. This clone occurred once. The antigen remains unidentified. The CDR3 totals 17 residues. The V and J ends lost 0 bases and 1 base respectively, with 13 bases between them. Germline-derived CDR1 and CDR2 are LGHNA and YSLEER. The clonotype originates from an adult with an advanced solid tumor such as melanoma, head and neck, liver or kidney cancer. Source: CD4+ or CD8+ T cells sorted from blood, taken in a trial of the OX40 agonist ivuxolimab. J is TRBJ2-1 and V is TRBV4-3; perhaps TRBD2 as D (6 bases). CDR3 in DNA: TGCGCCAGCAGCCAAGATGGAGGGTCGTGGTCCTACAATGAGCAGTTCTTC. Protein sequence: CASSQDGGSWSYNEQFF.